This T cell receptor (beta chain) was identified in a study of blood T cell repertoires in COVID-19. On the study more broadly: The samples span acute and convalescent COVID-19 from the United States, Italy and Spain. The analysed material was cDNA or gDNA that came from T cells, B-cell-depleted T cells, or PBMCs.

Only in-frame clones appear in the TCRdb table, and some are missing; sequencing was by immunoSEQ multiplex PCR. The top ten hold 7% to 9.5% of the sample, which has about 120,000 clones, around four fifths seen once. The germline V gene encodes CDR1 MRHNA and CDR2 SNTAGT. The trim removed 0 bases at V and 3 bases at J, leaving 3 bases unmatched. This CDR3 is built from 15 residues. Sequenced sample: peripheral blood. The chain is built from TRBV6-4 and TRBJ2-3; TRBD2 aligns across 7 bases. The clonotype comes from a man in his 70s with acute or convalescent COVID-19. CDR3 nucleotides: TGTGCCAGCAGTGACTCTCACGGGAGGACAGATACGCAGTATTTT. Translated: CASSDSHGRTDTQYF.